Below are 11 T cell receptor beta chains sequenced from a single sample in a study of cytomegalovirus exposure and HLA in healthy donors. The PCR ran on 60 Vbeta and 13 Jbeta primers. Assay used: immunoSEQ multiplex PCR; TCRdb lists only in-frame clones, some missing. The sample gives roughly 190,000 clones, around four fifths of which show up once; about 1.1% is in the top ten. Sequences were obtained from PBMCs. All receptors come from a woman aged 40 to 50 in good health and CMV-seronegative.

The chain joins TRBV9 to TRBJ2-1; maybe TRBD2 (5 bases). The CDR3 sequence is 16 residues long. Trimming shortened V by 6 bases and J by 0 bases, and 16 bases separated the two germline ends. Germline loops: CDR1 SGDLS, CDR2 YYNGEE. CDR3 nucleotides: TGTGCCAGCACCTTTGGGAGTACCCACTCCTACAATGAGCAGTTCTTC. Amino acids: CASTFGSTHSYNEQFF.

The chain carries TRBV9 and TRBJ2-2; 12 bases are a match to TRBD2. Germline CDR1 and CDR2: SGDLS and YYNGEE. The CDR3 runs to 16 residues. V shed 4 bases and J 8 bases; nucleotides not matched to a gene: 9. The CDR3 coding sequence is TGTGCCAGCAGCATAAGACTAGCGGGAGCCAAGGGGGAGCTGTTTTTT. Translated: CASSIRLAGAKGELFF. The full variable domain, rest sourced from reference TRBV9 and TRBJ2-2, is DSGVTQTPKHLITATGQRVTLRCSPRSGDLSVYWYQQSLDQGLQFLIQYYNGEERAKGNILERFSAQQFPDLHSELNLSSLELGDSALYFCASSIRLAGAKGELFFGEGSRLTVL.

This CDR3 is CASWAAGGYQPQHF. The CDR3 region has the DNA TGTGCCAGTTGGGCCGCTGGAGGTTATCAGCCCCAGCATTTT. This chain links TRBV27 with TRBJ1-5; D is unresolved. Germline V CDR1 and CDR2: MNHEY, SMNVEV (reference sequence). Trimming pared 9 bases from V and 5 bases from J, leaving 17 bases between. CDR3 length: 14 amino acids.

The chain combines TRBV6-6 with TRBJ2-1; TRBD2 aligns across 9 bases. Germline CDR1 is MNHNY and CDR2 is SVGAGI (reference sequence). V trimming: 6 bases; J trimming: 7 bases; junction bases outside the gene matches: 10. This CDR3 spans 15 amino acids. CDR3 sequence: CASSPGTSTTNEQFF. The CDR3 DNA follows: TGTGCCAGCAGCCCCGGGACTAGCACCACGAATGAGCAGTTCTTC.

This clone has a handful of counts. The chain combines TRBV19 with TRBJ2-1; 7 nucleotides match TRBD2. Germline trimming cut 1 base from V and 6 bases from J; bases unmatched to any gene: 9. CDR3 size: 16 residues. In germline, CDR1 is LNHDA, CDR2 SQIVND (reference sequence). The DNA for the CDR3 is TGTGCCAGTAGTATAGGGGGGGGTTACAGCGGCAATGAGCAGTTCTTC. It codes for CASSIGGGYSGNEQFF.

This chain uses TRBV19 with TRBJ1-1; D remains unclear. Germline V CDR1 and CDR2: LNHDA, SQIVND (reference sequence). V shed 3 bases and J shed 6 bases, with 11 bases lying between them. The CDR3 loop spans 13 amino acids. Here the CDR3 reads CASSIGREAEAFF. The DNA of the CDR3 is TGTGCCAGTAGTATTGGTCGGGAGGCTGAAGCTTTCTTT.

Here the CDR3 reads CASSYVGRTEAFF. The DNA for the CDR3 is TGTGCCAGCAGTTACGTGGGGCGCACTGAAGCTTTCTTT. The chain combines TRBV6-5 with TRBJ1-1; possible D gene TRBD1, 5 bases. Germline V gene sequence: CDR1 MNHEY, CDR2 SVGAGI. The CDR3 has 13 residues. Trimming shortened V by 2 bases and J by 4 bases, and 8 bases separated the two germline ends.

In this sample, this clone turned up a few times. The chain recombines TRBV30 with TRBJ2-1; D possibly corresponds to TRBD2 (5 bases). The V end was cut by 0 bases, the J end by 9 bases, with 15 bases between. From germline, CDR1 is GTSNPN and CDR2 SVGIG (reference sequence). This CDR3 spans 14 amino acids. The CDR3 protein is CAWSVRLALGEQFF. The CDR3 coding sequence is TGTGCCTGGAGTGTTCGGCTAGCTTTAGGTGAGCAGTTCTTC.

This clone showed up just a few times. The CDR3 DNA follows: TGTGCCAGCAGCCCGACACTCCTTTTCAACACTGAAGCTTTCTTT. This sequence encodes CASSPTLLFNTEAFF. The chain uses TRBV11-3 and TRBJ1-1, with no clear D. Germline V CDR1 and CDR2: SGHNT, YENEEA. The CDR3 loop spans 15 amino acids. Trimming removed 5 bases from V and 2 bases from J, with 15 bases in between.

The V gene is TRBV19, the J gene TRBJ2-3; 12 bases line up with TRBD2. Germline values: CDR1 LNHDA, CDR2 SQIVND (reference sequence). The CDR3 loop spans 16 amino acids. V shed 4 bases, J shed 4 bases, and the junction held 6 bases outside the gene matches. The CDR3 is CASSTRLAGVPDTQYF. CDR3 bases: TGTGCCAGTAGTACTCGACTAGCGGGAGTGCCAGATACGCAGTATTTT.

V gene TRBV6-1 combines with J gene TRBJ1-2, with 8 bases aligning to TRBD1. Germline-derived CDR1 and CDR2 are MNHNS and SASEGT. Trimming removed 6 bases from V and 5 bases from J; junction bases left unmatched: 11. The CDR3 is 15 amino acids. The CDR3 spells CASSKQDRVEYGYTF. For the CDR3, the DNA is TGTGCCAGCAGCAAACAGGACAGGGTTGAGTATGGCTACACCTTC.